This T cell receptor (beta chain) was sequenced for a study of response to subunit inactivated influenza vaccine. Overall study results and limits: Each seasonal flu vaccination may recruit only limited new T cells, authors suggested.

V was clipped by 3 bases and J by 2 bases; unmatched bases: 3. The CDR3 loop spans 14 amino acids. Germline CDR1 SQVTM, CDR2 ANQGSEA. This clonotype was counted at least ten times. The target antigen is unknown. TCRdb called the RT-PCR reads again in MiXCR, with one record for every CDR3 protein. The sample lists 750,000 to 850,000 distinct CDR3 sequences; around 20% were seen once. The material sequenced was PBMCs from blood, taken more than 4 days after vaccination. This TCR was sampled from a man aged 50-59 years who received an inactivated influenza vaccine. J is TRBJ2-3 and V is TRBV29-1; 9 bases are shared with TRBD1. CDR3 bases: TGCAGCGTTGAGCGGACAGGGGACACAGATACGCAGTATTTT. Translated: CSVERTGDTDTQYF.